The present T cell receptor beta chain was sequenced within a study of breast tumors, draining lymph nodes, adjacent tissues. From the multiplex PCR reads, TCRdb called clonotypes with MiXCR, one entry per CDR3 protein. The sample holds approximately 200,000 distinct CDR3 sequences, 30% to 40% seen once. This clonotype was seen repeatedly, ten times or more. Antigen unknown. The CDR3 has 15 amino acids. V shed 3 bases and J shed 5 bases, with 17 bases lying between them. Germline V gene sequence: CDR1 SGDLS, CDR2 YYNGEE. Samples came from axillary lymph nodes draining the breast cancer. General observations from the study: Tumor TCR diversity was below lymph nodes but above nontumor tissue. Luminal-like breast cancer showed significantly higher tumor–nontumor repertoire similarity than basal-like.

The sample was axillary lymph node tissue. This chain joins TRBV9 and TRBJ2-5; possibly TRBD1 or TRBD2 for D (5 bases each). This clonotype originated in a female donor with breast cancer. Some clones in this sample may be carry-over from other donors' samples. The CDR3 coding sequence is TGTGCCAGCAGCGCCTATCGGGGCAGCACGGAGACCCAGTACTTC. This gives the protein CASSAYRGSTETQYF.